This T cell receptor beta chain was recovered during a study of response to subunit inactivated influenza vaccine. Study-level results: Authors suggested that a seasonal influenza vaccination recruits few new T cells each time.

TCRdb re-called the RT-PCR reads through MiXCR, storing one row per CDR3 protein. The table lists fewer than 600,000 distinct CDR3 sequences, more than 7% of them singletons. This clonotype was seen many times. What it binds is unknown. Trimming removed 1 base at V and 5 bases at J, with 5 bases between. Germline assignment: CDR1 SGHTA and CDR2 FQGNSA. This CDR3 region has 12 residues. Sequenced material: PBMCs from blood, taken around 25 months after vaccination. This receptor was taken from a man between 50 and 75 years old who received an inactivated influenza vaccine. The V and J genes are TRBV7-2 and TRBJ1-1, with D uncertain. CDR3 nucleotide sequence: TGTGCCAGCAGCTTAGATTATACTGAAGCTTTCTTT. Translating it yields CASSLDYTEAFF.